The entry below gives a single TCR beta chain sequence along with its context. Its antigen is as yet unknown. This CDR3 comprises 14 residues. V shed 6 bases and J 3 bases; nucleotides not matched to a gene: 6. The primer mix had 60 Vbeta and 13 Jbeta primers. Assay: immunoSEQ multiplex PCR; the TCRdb copy retains only in-frame clones and omits some. The sample carries around 100,000 clones, over 60% recorded once. This sample stems from a study of cytomegalovirus exposure and HLA in healthy donors. As for the study in general: Genetic ancestry analysis placed under 90% of the 398 donors that were genotyped in the Caucasian-associated cluster. Overall study results and limits: The study had only CMV serostatus as immune exposure information.

The origin of this receptor is a woman aged 18-29 years in good health and CMV-seropositive. The specimen was PBMCs. The chain carries TRBV23-1 and TRBJ1-1, with 8 nucleotides matching TRBD1. TRBV23-1 is recorded as an ORF, its role being uncertain. The chain's CDR3 is CASSRVTGDTEAFF. CDR3 bases: TGCGCCAGCAGCCGTGTGACAGGGGACACTGAAGCTTTCTTT.